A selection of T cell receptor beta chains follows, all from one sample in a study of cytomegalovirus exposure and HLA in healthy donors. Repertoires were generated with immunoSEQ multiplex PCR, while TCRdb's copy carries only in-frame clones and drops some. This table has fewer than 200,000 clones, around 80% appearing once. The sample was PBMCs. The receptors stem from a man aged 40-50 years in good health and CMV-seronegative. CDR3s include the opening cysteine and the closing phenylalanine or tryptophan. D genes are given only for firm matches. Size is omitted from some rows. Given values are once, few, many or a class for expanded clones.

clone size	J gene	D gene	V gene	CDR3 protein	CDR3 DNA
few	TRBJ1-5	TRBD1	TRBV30	CAWSTGWEQPQHF	TGTGCCTGGTCGACAGGGTGGGAACAGCCCCAGCATTTT
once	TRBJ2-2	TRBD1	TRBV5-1	CATGTGNTGELFF	TGCGCCACCGGGACAGGGAACACCGGGGAGCTGTTTTTT
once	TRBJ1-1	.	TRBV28	CASQKGPPFEAFF	TGTGCCAGCCAGAAGGGGCCACCCTTTGAAGCTTTCTTT
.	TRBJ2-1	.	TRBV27	CASSFRNREIEQFF	TGTGCCAGCAGTTTCCGAAACAGGGAGATTGAGCAGTTCTTC
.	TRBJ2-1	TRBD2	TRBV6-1	CASRTGLANNEQFF	TGTGCCAGCAGGACGGGACTAGCTAACAATGAGCAGTTCTTC
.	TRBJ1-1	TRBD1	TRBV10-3	CAISGDRGSNTEAFF	TGTGCCATCAGTGGGGACAGGGGGTCTAACACTGAAGCTTTCTTT
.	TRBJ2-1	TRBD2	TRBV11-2	CASSILAGGPNEQFF	TGTGCCAGCAGCATTCTAGCGGGAGGCCCCAATGAGCAGTTCTTC
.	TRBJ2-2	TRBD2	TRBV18	CASSPVGDYGELFF	TGTGCCAGCTCACCGGTTGGGGACTACGGGGAGCTGTTTTTT
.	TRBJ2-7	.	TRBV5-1	CASGLTTGSYEQYF	TGCGCCAGCGGACTCACGACAGGATCCTACGAGCAGTACTTC
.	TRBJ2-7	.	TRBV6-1	CASSEFKRDTRSEQYF	TGTGCCAGCAGTGAATTTAAACGGGACACCAGGAGCGAGCAGTACTTC
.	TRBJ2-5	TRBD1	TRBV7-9	CASSHAGQGRKTQYF	TGTGCCAGCAGCCACGCCGGACAGGGTCGGAAGACCCAGTACTTC
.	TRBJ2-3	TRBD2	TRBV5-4	CASSLSGRYTDTQYF	TGTGCCAGCAGCTTGAGCGGGAGATATACAGATACGCAGTATTTT
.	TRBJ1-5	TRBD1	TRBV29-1	CSAGQDQPQHF	TGCAGCGCTGGACAGGATCAGCCCCAGCATTTT
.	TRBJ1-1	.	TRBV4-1	CASIGGLNTEAFF	TGCGCCAGCATTGGAGGACTGAACACTGAAGCTTTCTTT
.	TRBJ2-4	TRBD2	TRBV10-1	CASSETSGRRDIQYF	TGCGCCAGCAGTGAGACTAGCGGGAGAAGGGACATTCAGTACTTC
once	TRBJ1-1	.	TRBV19	CARDRWGEAFF	TGTGCCAGGGATCGGTGGGGCGAAGCTTTCTTT
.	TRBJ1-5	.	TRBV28	CASSLGRASSNQPQHF	TGTGCCAGTTCCCTTGGGAGGGCAAGTAGCAATCAGCCCCAGCATTTT
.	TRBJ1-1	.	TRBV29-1	CSGTVNTEAFF	TGCAGCGGGACAGTGAACACTGAAGCTTTCTTT
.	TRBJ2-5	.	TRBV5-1	CASSLEGGSETQYF	TGCGCCAGCAGCTTGGAGGGAGGATCTGAGACCCAGTACTTC
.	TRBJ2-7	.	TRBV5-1	CASSPGRTYEQYF	TGCGCCAGCAGCCCGGGGAGGACCTACGAGCAGTACTTC
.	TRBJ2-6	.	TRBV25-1	CASSEWYRSGANVLTF	TGTGCCAGCAGTGAATGGTACAGATCTGGGGCCAACGTCCTGACTTTC
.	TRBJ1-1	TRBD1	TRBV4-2	CASSQVEGQGEAFF	TGTGCCAGCAGCCAAGTAGAGGGACAGGGTGAAGCTTTCTTT
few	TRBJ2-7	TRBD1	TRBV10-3	CAIPGQGPFEQYF	TGTGCCATTCCGGGACAGGGGCCGTTCGAGCAGTACTTC
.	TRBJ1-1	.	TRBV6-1	CASSGGSLREAFF	TGTGCCAGCTCGGGGGGATCGCTCCGAGAAGCTTTCTTT
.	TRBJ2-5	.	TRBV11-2	CASSRQRTQETQYF	TGTGCCAGCAGCCGACAGAGAACCCAAGAGACCCAGTACTTC
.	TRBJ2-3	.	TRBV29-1	CSTNGGRTDTQYF	TGCAGCACAAACGGGGGGCGGACAGATACGCAGTATTTT
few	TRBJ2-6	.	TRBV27	CASSSRVGANGLTF	TGTGCCAGCAGTTCTAGGGTTGGGGCCAACGGCCTGACTTTC
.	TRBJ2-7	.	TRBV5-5	CASSLGGRGYSYEQYF	TGTGCCAGCAGCTTGGGGGGGCGTGGCTATTCCTACGAGCAGTACTTC
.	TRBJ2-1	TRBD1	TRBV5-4	CASSSTGNYNEQFF	TGTGCCAGCAGTTCGACAGGGAACTACAATGAGCAGTTCTTC
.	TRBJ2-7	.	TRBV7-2	CASSRLPVGQQYF	TGTGCCAGCAGCCGTCTCCCGGTGGGGCAGCAGTACTTC
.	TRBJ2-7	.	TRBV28	CASSGLGPNYEQYF	TGTGCCAGCAGTGGCCTAGGTCCCAACTACGAGCAGTACTTC
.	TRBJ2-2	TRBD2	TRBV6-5	CAPPHGGSATGELFF	TGTGCCCCCCCCCACGGGGGGTCGGCCACCGGGGAGCTGTTTTTT
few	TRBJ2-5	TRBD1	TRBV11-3	CASSSGQGIQETQYF	TGTGCCAGCAGCTCCGGACAGGGGATCCAAGAGACCCAGTACTTC